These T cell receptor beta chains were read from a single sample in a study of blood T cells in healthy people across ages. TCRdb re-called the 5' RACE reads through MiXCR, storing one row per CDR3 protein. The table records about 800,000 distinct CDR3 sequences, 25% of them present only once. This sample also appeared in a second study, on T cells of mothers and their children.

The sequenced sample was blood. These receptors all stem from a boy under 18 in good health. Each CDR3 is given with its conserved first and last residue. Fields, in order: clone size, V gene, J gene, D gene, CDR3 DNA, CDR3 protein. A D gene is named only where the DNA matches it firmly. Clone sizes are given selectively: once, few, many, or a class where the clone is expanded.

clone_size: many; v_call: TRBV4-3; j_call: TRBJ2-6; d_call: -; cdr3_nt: TGCGCCAGCAGCCAAGCGGACGGGTATGGGTCTGGGGCCAACGTCCTGACTTTC; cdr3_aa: CASSQADGYGSGANVLTF
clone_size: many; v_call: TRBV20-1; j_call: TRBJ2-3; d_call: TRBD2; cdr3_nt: TGCAGTGCTAGGGATAGCGGGAGGGCCCATTCTTCCGGAGATACGCAGTATTTT; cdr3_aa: CSARDSGRAHSSGDTQYF
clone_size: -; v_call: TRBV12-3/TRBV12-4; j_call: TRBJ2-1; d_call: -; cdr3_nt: TGTGCCAGCAGTTTAGCTAGTTTCCTATTCTATGAGCAGTTCTTC; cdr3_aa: CASSLASFLFYEQFF
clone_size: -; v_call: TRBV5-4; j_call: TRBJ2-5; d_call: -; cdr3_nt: TGTGCCAGCAGCTTGCGAGGGGAGACCCTGTACTTC; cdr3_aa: CASSLRGETLYF
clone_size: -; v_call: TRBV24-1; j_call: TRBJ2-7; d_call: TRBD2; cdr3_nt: TGTGCCACCAGTGACACCCGAGCGGGAAGCTCCTACGAGCAGTACTTC; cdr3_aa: CATSDTRAGSSYEQYF
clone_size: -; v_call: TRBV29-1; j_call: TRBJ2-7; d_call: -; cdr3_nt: TGCAGCGCGACCAATGACTTCTACGAGCAGTACTTC; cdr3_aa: CSATNDFYEQYF
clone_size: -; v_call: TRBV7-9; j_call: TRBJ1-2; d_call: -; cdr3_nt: TGTGCCAGCAGCTTAACTGGGATCTTGGATGGCTACACCTTC; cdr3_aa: CASSLTGILDGYTF
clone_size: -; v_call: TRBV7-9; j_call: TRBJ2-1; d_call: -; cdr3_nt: TGTGCCAGCAGCTGGGTAGTGGGCAACCCCTCCTACAATGAGCAGTTCTTC; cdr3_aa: CASSWVVGNPSYNEQFF
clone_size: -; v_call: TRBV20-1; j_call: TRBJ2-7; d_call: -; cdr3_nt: TGCAGTGCTAGGTTGAGAAACGTCGACGAGCAGTACTTC; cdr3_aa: CSARLRNVDEQYF
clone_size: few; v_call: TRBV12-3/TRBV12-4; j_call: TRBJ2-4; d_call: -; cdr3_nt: TGTGCCAGCAGTTTTGAGGGTGTCGGGGAAAACATTCAGTACTTC; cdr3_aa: CASSFEGVGENIQYF
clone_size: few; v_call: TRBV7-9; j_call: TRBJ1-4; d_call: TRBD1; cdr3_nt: TGTGCCAGCAGCCCCGGACAGGCAACTAATGAAAAACTGTTTTTT; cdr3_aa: CASSPGQATNEKLFF
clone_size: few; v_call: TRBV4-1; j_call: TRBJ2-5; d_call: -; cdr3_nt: TGCGCCAGCAGCCAACCCGGGACGGATATACGAGAGCAGTACTTC; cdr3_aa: CASSQPGTDIREQYF
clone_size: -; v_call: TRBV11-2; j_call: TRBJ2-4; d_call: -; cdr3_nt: TGTGCCAGCAGCTCATTTGGGGGGGCGGACATTCAGTACTTC; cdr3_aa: CASSSFGGADIQYF
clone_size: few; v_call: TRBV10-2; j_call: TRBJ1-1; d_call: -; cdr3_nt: TGCGCCAGCAGTGGAATCAGAACAGGTCCCCGCACTGAAGCTTTCTTT; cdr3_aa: CASSGIRTGPRTEAFF
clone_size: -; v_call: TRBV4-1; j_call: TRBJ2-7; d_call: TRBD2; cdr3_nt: TGCGCCAGCAGCCAGGGGACTAGCGCCTACGAGCAGTACTTC; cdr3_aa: CASSQGTSAYEQYF
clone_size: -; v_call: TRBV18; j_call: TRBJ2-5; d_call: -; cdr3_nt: TGTGCCAGCTCACCCCAGAGGGGTCAAGAGACCCAGTACTTC; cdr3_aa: CASSPQRGQETQYF
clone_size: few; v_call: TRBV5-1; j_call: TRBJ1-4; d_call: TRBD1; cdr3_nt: TGCGCCAGCAGCTTGGGGGACAGCACTAATGAAAAACTGTTTTTT; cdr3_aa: CASSLGDSTNEKLFF
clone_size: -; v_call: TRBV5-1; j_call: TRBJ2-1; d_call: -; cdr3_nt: TGCGCCAGCAGCGGGGAGGCAACCATCTACAATGAGCAGTTCTTC; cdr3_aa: CASSGEATIYNEQFF
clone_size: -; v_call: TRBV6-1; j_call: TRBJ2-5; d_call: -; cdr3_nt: TGTGCCAGCAGCGCAACTCCGTATTCGGCACAAGAGACCCAGTACTTC; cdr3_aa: CASSATPYSAQETQYF
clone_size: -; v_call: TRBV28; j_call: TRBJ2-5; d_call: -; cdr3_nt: TGTGCCAGCAGTTTGCAGGGATTCTCGGGAGAGCAGTACTTC; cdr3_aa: CASSLQGFSGEQYF
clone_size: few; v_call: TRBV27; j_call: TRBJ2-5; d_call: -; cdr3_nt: TGTGCCAGCAGTTTATCAGGGGGGGCGGTAGAGACCCAGTACTTC; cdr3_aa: CASSLSGGAVETQYF
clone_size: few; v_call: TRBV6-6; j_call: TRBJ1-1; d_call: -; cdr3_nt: TGTGCCAGCAGTCTAACGGGGCGCACTGAAGCTTTCTTT; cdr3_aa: CASSLTGRTEAFF
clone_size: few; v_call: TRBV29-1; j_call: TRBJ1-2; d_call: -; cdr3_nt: TGCAGCGTTGCGGGGACCGCTAACTATGGCTACACCTTC; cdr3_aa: CSVAGTANYGYTF
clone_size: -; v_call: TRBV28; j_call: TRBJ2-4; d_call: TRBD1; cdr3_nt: TGTGCCAGCAGTTTTTTACAGGGGAACATTCAGTACTTC; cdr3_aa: CASSFLQGNIQYF
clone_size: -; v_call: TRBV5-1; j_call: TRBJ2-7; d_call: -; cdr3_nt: TGCGCCAGCAGCTTGCGAAGGGGCGCCTCCTACGAGCAGTACTTC; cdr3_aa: CASSLRRGASYEQYF
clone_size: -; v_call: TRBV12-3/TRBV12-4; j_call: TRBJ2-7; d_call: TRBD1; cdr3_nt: TGTGCCAGCAGTGGGGGACAGGGGGGGTCGTACTTC; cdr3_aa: CASSGGQGGSYF
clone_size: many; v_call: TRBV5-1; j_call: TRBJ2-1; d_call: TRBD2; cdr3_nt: TGCGCCAGCAGCTCCCGGACTAGCGGGAGGGCCACGAATGAGCAGTTCTTC; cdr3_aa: CASSSRTSGRATNEQFF
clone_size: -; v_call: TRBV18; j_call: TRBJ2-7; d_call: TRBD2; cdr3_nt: TGTGCCAGCTCGCTTTTTACTAGCGGGAGCTACGAGCAGTACTTC; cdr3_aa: CASSLFTSGSYEQYF
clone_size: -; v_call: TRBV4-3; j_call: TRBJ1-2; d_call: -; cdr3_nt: TGCGCCAGCAGCCAAGATGCTAGGACAGTCCTGATCTATGGCTACACCTTC; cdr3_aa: CASSQDARTVLIYGYTF
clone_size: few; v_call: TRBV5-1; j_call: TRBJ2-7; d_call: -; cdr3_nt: TGCGCCAGCAGCTTCGGAGGGAGCAAATCATACGAGCAGTACTTC; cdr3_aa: CASSFGGSKSYEQYF
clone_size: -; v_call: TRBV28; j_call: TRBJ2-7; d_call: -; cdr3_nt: TGTGCCAGCAGCCCCGGGGACGGAAGACTACCCAAGCAGTACTTC; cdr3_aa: CASSPGDGRLPKQYF
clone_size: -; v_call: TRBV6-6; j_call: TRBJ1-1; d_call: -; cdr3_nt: TGTGCCAGCAGTTACTCGAAGACGGACCCCACTGAAGCTTTCTTT; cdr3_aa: CASSYSKTDPTEAFF
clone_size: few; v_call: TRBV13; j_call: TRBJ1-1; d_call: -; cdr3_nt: TGTGCCAGCAGCCCGGGCGGGGGAGTGGGTACTGAAGCTTTCTTT; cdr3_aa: CASSPGGGVGTEAFF